This TCR beta chain was observed in a study of shared clonotypes between healthy human individuals. The V gene lost 2 bases and the J gene lost 5 bases, with 13 bases spanning the gap. CDR1 and CDR2 from the germline V gene are SEHNR and FQNEAQ (reference sequence). The CDR3 runs 15 residues. Produced via immunoSEQ multiplex PCR; TCRdb's table is partial and in-frame only. The sample contains around 2,000,000 clones, about 95% of which appear only once. CD45RO-negative CD8 cells positively selected for CCR7 made up the naive population, which excluded terminally differentiated effector memory CD45RA+ cells.

This chain joins TRBV7-9 and TRBJ2-1; D may be TRBD1 (6 bases). Sequenced: naive CD8+ T cells sorted from blood. The receptor comes from a man aged 18 to 35 in good health. The CDR3 nucleotides are TGTGCCAGCAGCTTAAGCCAGGGGAGACACAATGAGCAGTTCTTC. Protein sequence: CASSLSQGRHNEQFF. Supplemented by reference TRBV7-9 and TRBJ2-1, the full variable domain reads DTGVSQNPRHKITKRGQNVTFRCDPISEHNRLYWYRQTLGQGPEFLTYFQNEAQLEKSRLLSDRFSAERPKGSFSTLEIQRTEQGDSAMYLCASSLSQGRHNEQFFGPGTRLTVL.